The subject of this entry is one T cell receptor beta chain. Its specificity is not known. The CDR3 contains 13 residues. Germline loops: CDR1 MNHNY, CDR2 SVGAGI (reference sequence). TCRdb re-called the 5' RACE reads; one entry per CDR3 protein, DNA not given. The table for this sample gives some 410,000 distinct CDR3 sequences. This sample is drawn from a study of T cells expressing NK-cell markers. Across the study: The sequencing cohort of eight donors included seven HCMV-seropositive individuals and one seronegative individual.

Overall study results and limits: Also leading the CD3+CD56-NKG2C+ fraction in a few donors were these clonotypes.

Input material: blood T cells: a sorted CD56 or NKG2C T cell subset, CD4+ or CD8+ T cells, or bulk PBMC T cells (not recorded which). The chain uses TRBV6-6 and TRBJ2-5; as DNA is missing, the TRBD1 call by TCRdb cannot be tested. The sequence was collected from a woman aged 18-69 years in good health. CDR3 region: CASRGARRETQYF.